The 8 T cell receptor beta chains given below trace back to one sample, sequenced in a study of blood T cell repertoires in COVID-19. This table comes from immunoSEQ multiplex PCR, and its TCRdb copy is limited to in-frame clones, with some not included. The table shows over 7,500 clones, with about 82% occurring only once. The sample comprised peripheral blood. Source of these receptors: a woman in her sixties or seventies with active COVID-19.

This rearrangement joins TRBV5-4 to TRBJ2-7, with 10 positions matching TRBD1. From germline, CDR1 is SGHNT and CDR2 YYREEE (reference sequence). This CDR3 spans 15 amino acids. The V segment lost 3 bases and the J segment 0 bases; nucleotides outside the gene matches: 3. In DNA form, the CDR3 reads TGTGCCAGCAGCTGGGGACAGGGGATCTCCTACGAGCAGTACTTC. Translating it yields CASSWGQGISYEQYF.

The V call is TRBV7-7, the J call TRBJ2-5, with 9 bases matching TRBD2. The CDR3 runs 14 residues. CDR1 SSHAT and CDR2 FNYEAQ come from the germline V gene (reference sequence). J lost 7 bases, V lost 5 bases, and 8 bases had no gene match. The CDR3 loop reads CASSPLAGLWTQYF. CDR3 nucleotides: TGTGCCAGCAGCCCTCTAGCGGGGTTGTGGACCCAGTACTTC.

The chain links TRBV7-6 to TRBJ2-7; D is perhaps TRBD2 (7 bases). The germline V gene encodes CDR1 SGHVS and CDR2 FNYEAQ. V lost 2 bases, J lost 2 bases, and 19 bases lay in between. The CDR3 is made up of 17 amino acids. The CDR3 loop reads CASSLYGRGDIPYEQYF. In nucleotides, the CDR3 is TGTGCCAGCAGCTTATATGGCCGGGGGGACATCCCCTACGAGCAGTACTTC.

The rearrangement links TRBV7-2 to TRBJ2-5; D possibly corresponds to TRBD2 (6 bases). Trimming pared 2 bases from V and 1 base from J, leaving 14 bases between. In germline, CDR1 is SGHTA, CDR2 FQGNSA. The length of the CDR3 is 16 residues. CDR3 loop: CASSLTGRRGQETQYF. CDR3 bases: TGTGCCAGCAGCTTAACCGGGCGGAGGGGCCAAGAGACCCAGTACTTC. Using reference TRBV7-2 and TRBJ2-5 for the parts outside the CDR3, the full variable domain is GAGVSQSPSNKVTEKGKDVELRCDPISGHTALYWYRQSLGQGLEFLIYFQGNSAPDKSGLPSDRFSAERTGGSVSTLTIQRTQQEDSAVYLCASSLTGRRGQETQYFGPGTRLLVL.

The chain has TRBV6-2 or TRBV6-3 and TRBJ1-1; D not certain. CDR3 length: 14 amino acids. Germline V CDR1 and CDR2: MNHEY, SVGEGT. The V and J ends lost 8 bases and 8 bases respectively, with 21 bases between them. In DNA, the CDR3 is TGTGCCAGCGGCCGGCACCGTTCCCTCTCAGAAGCTTTCTTT. Amino acid sequence: CASGRHRSLSEAFF.

The sample holds a few counts of this clone. The J gene is TRBJ2-7, the V gene TRBV18; 8 nucleotides agree with TRBD1. CDR1 and CDR2 (germline): KGHSH, LQKENI. Unmatched junction bases numbered 7, after V lost 4 bases and J lost 11 bases. This CDR3 has 12 amino acids. The chain's CDR3 is CASSLGTGLKYF. For the CDR3, the DNA is TGTGCCAGCTCACTAGGGACAGGTTTGAAGTACTTC.

This chain joins TRBV5-1 and TRBJ2-3, with 8 positions matching TRBD2. The CDR3 runs 16 residues. The germline CDR1 and CDR2 sequences are SGHRS and YFSETQ. The J segment lost 0 bases and the V segment lost 0 bases, leaving 3 bases of the junction unmatched. In nucleotides, the CDR3 is TGCGCCAGCAGCTTGGGGGCTAGCGGGAGCACAGATACGCAGTATTTT. Encoded protein: CASSLGASGSTDTQYF.

V and J are TRBV29-1 and TRBJ2-1, with D possibly matching TRBD1 (5 bases). V was pared by 6 bases and J by 3 bases, with 9 bases between. This CDR3 has 12 residues. Germline lookup yields CDR1 SQVTM and CDR2 ANQGSEA. CDR3 DNA sequence: TGCAGCGTGGGGCTGGACTACAATGAGCAGTTCTTC. This encodes CSVGLDYNEQFF.